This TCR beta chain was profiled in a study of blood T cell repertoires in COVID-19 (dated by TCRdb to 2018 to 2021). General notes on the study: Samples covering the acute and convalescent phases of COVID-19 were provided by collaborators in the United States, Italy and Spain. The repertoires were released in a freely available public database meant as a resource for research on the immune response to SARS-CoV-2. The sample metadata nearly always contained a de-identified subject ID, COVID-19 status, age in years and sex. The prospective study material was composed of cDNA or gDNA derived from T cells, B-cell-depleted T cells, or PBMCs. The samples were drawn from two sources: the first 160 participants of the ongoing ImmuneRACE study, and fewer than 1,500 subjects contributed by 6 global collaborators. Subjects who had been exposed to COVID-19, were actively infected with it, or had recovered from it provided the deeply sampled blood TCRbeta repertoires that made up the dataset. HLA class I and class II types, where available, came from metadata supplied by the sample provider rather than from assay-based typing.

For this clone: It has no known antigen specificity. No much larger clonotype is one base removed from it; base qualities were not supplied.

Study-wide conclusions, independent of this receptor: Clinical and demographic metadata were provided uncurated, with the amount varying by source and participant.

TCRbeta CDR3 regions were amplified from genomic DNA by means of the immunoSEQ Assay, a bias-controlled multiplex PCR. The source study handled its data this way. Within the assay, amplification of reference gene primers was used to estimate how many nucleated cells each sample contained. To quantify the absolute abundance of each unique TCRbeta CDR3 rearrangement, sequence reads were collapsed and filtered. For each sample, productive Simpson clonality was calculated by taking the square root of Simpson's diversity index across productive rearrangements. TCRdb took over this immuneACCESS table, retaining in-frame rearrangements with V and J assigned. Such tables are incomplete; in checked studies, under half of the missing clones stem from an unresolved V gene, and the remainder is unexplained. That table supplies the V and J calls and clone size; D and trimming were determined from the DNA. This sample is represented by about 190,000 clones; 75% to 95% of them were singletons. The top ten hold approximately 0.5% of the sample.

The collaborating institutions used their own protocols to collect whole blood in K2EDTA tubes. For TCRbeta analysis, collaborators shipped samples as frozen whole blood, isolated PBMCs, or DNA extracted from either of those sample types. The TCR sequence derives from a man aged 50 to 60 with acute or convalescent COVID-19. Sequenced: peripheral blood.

The CDR3 sequence is CASSIDPYPAGNTIYF. The DNA sequence is TGTGCCAGTAGTATAGATCCCTACCCGGCTGGAAACACCATATATTTT. This sequence uses TRBV19 and TRBJ1-3, with no reliable assignment of the D segment. Based on the germline V gene (reference sequence), the CDR1 and CDR2 sequences are LNHDA and SQIVND. V is clipped by 0 bases and J by 2 bases, and the sequence between their germline boundaries is 11 bases long. Reading from cysteine to phenylalanine, the CDR3 counts 16 amino acids. The kept DNA is CDR3 alone, 48 bases in frame from the first base.